The 8 T cell receptor beta chains in this list originate from one sample, sequenced in a study of T cell repertoires in cytomegalovirus infection. One entry per CDR3 protein, called by TCRdb with MiXCR from the reads. The sample holds 480,000 or so distinct CDR3 sequences; around 10% are singletons and the top ten take about 10%. Sequenced input: PBMCs. These receptors were obtained from a human donor in good health (CMV status not recorded). Some clones in this sample may be carry-over from other donors' samples.

This rearrangement joins TRBV5-5 to TRBJ2-1; no clear D. Germline V gene data show CDR1 as SGHKS and CDR2 as YYEKEE (reference sequence). This CDR3 region has 15 residues. With 0 bases removed from V and 4 bases from J, the gap between germline ends came to 11 bases. CDR3 loop: CASSLVSGDYNEQFF. CDR3 coding DNA: TGTGCCAGCAGCTTGGTGTCTGGTGATTACAATGAGCAGTTCTTC.

The V and J genes are TRBV5-4 and TRBJ1-2; a weak D match, TRBD1 (5 bases). Germline CDR1 reads SGHNT; CDR2 reads YYREEE (reference sequence). Between the trimmed V and J ends, which lost 4 bases and 5 bases, there was a span of 21 bases. There are 16 residues in the CDR3. The CDR3 loop reads CASSAWGRSGKYGYTF. The CDR3 coding sequence is TGTGCCAGCAGCGCTTGGGGCAGGTCAGGGAAGTATGGCTACACCTTC.

This clonotype was seen more than once but under ten times. This rearrangement joins TRBV5-1 to TRBJ2-5; the match to TRBD2 covers 7 bases. The CDR3 extends over 17 amino acids. The V gene's germline CDR1 is SGHRS and CDR2 YFSETQ. Trimming removed 0 bases from V and 1 base from J; junction bases left unmatched: 9. The CDR3 coding sequence is TGCGCCAGCAGCTTGGTTTGGAGCGGGGACGCCCAAGAGACCCAGTACTTC. This gives the protein CASSLVWSGDAQETQYF.

This clonotype was recorded at least ten times. The rearrangement uses TRBV7-6 and TRBJ2-3; unclear D gene. Trimming pared 3 bases from V and 5 bases from J, leaving 9 bases between. The CDR3 sequence is 13 residues long. Germline V lookup: CDR1 SGHVS, CDR2 FNYEAQ. This CDR3 reads CASSFTEKDTQYF. CDR3 sequence (DNA): TGTGCCAGCAGCTTTACTGAGAAAGATACGCAGTATTTT.

This clonotype came up a few times. This chain uses TRBV2 with TRBJ1-2; perhaps TRBD1 as D (5 bases). Deletions cut 0 bases from V and 2 bases from J, with 10 bases between. This CDR3 is built from 15 residues. Per the germline V gene, CDR1 is SNHLY and CDR2 is FYNNEI. This CDR3 reads CASSEASWGNYGYTF. The DNA for the CDR3 is TGTGCCAGCAGTGAAGCAAGCTGGGGGAACTATGGCTACACCTTC.

The gene calls are TRBV7-9 and TRBJ1-1; 7 bases match TRBD1. Looked up from germline, CDR1 is SEHNR and CDR2 is FQNEAQ (reference sequence). Trimming removed 5 bases from V and 4 bases from J; junction bases left unmatched: 10. The CDR3 sequence is 15 residues long. In DNA form, the CDR3 reads TGTGCCAGCAGCCACCGACAGGGTTTGAGCACTGAAGCTTTCTTT. Its protein is CASSHRQGLSTEAFF.

The V call is TRBV12-3 or TRBV12-4, the J call TRBJ1-5; weak D call: TRBD1 (5 bases). CDR3 length: 15 residues. Trimming stripped 8 bases from V and 3 bases from J, with 17 bases between. CDR3 bases: TGTGCCAGCGGTTGGGGAGAGGGGTACAATCAGCCCCAGCATTTT. Protein: CASGWGEGYNQPQHF.

This clonotype was seen at least ten times. This rearrangement joins TRBV27 to TRBJ2-1; possibly TRBD1 for D (5 bases). Trimming left V 5 bases short and J 5 bases short, with 16 bases between. In germline, CDR1 is MNHEY, CDR2 SMNVEV (reference sequence). The length of the CDR3 is 15 residues. The CDR3 here is CASSETVARDNEQFF. The CDR3 nucleotides are TGTGCCAGCAGTGAGACAGTGGCCAGGGACAATGAGCAGTTCTTC.